This T cell receptor beta chain comes out of a study of blood T cells in healthy people across ages (dated by TCRdb to between 2014 and 2016). Context from the whole study: In model experiments, template switching captured roughly one uniquely barcoded TCR beta cDNA molecule for every two T cells. Age-related changes in TCR beta repertoire diversity were measured in the study by deep sequencing normalized with unique cDNA molecular identifiers. The donors were divided into four age groups: young (average around 16 years), middle-aged (under 40), aged (approximately 62) and long-lived (roughly 82). To avoid experimental bias, donors of different ages were distributed randomly across sequencing lanes. The study analyzed two additional independent replicas of 1 million unique cDNA reads from the same blood draw for two donors, one aged 18 to 29 and one aged 80 or older.

The 40 or so donors, aged about 6 to 95 years, were systemically healthy Caucasian individuals from Russia. Each donor gave about 9.8 milliliters of peripheral blood, drawn into EDTA-treated Vacutainer tubes. PBMCs were isolated by Ficoll-Paque density-gradient centrifugation, with at least 6.5 million obtained per sample. Trizol reagent was used to extract total RNA from PBMCs, with at least 5 micrograms per sample. For every donor, an aliquot of PBMCs went through flow cytometry to measure the percentages of naive CD45RAhigh/CD27high T cells. Receptor libraries were prepared by 5' RACE. A second PCR of about 7 to 12 cycles was run with a J-beta primer mix and a sample-barcoded 5' primer. Each TCR beta cDNA molecule received a unique molecular identifier from a template-switch 5' adaptor carrying 12 random nucleotides. At least 2.5 million CDR3-containing paired-end reads were obtained from each sample. All of the RNA was converted into first-strand cDNA using the Mint cDNA synthesis kit, with a TRBC-specific oligonucleotide serving as the primer. All cDNA was treated with uracil-DNA glycosylase and then went through a first 18-cycle PCR with the universal primers M1SS and BC2_uni_R. As for the original processing: For normalization, 1 million high-quality reads, each with a distinct molecular identifier, were randomly selected from each sample. Instead of being binned into consensus sequences, reads with shared molecular identifiers were discarded. MiTCR, set to a Q25 quality threshold and the strictest error-elimination algorithm, was used for CDR3 identification, clonotype clustering and error correction. A nonparametric unseen species model using Euler transformation provided a lower-bound estimate of total TCR beta diversity. TCRdb applied fastp at Q25 and MiXCR to the public reads, then kept only in-frame beta chains. Rows matching on CDR3 protein sequence are summarized as one entry with the most common DNA and genes. For this entry, the V and J calls and clone size follow TCRdb and not the study's own pipeline. The sample data list fewer than 2 million distinct CDR3 sequences, and around 42% of these were observed just once. Roughly 24% of the sample lies in the top ten.

Study-level results and caveats: Because the CMV infection status of the donors was unknown, age-related changes in expanded clonotypes may potentially have been confounded. Conclusive comparison of naive and antigen-experienced compartments was prevented by the profiling of bulk unsorted PBMCs. The percentage of naive T cells measured by flow cytometry correlated strongly with observed TCR beta diversity. As age increased, observed TCR beta diversity per million T cells dropped in a roughly linear way, and a significant reduction was already evident by age around 41. Estimates of total diversity from one million sequenced T cells were regarded as lower bounds and underestimates. Compared with the aged group, the long-lived group had more naive CD4+ T cells, fewer expanded clones and increased TCR diversity, suggesting age selection.

CDR1 and CDR2 are read off the germline V gene as MDHEN and SYDVKM. Measured from the cysteine to the phenylalanine, the CDR3 is 17 residues long. Of the read, only the CDR3 DNA is kept; its 51 bases are in frame from base 1. V was cut back by 5 bases and J by 0 bases, leaving a gap of 20 bases between them. Concerning this clonotype itself: Its antigen is currently not known. Per-base quality was not reported, and no clone a single base away is much larger than it.

This sequence originates from a human donor in good health. The chain couples TRBV28 to TRBJ2-7; the D region is possibly TRBD1 or TRBD2, each matching across 5 bases. The sequenced material came from blood. DNA sequence: TGTGCCAGCAGTCCCGTCCCCGGGACCGACAGCTCCTACGAGCAGTACTTC. Its amino acids are CASSPVPGTDSSYEQYF.